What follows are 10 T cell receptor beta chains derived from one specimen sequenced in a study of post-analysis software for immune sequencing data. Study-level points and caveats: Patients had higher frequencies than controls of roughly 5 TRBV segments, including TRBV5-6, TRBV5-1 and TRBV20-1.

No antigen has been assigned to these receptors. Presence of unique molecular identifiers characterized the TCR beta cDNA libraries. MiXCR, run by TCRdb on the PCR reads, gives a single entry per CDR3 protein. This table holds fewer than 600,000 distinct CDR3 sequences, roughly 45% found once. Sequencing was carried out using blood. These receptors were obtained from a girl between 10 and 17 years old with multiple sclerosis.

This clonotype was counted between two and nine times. The CDR3: CATSEGRASGSHNEQFF. The DNA of the CDR3 is TGTGCCACCAGTGAAGGTCGGGCTAGCGGGAGTCACAATGAGCAGTTCTTC. The V and J genes are TRBV24-1 and TRBJ2-1; 10 bases agree with TRBD2. CDR3 length: 17 residues. From germline, CDR1 is KGHDR and CDR2 SFDVKD. V shed 4 bases, J shed 5 bases, and the junction held 10 bases outside the gene matches.

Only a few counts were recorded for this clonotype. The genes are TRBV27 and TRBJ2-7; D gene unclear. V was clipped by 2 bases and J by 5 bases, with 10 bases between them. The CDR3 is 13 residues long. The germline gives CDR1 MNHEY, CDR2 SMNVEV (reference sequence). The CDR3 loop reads CASSLRWGNEQYF. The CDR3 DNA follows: TGTGCCAGCAGTTTACGTTGGGGTAACGAGCAGTACTTC.

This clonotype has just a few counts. The CDR3 protein is CASSYSIDTQYF. CDR3 nucleotides: TGTGCCAGCAGTTACTCGATCGATACGCAGTATTTT. V and J are TRBV6-6 and TRBJ2-3, with D hard to call. This CDR3 region has 12 residues. Trimming removed 0 bases at V and 6 bases at J, with 4 bases between. The germline V gene has CDR1 MNHNY and CDR2 SVGAGI (reference sequence).

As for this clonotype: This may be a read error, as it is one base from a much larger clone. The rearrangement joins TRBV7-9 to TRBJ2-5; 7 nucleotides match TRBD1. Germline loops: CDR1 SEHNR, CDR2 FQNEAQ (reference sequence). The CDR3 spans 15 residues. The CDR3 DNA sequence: TGTGCCGGCAGCTTACAGGGGACCCTCCAAGAGACCCAGTACTTC. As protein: CAGSLQGTLQETQYF.

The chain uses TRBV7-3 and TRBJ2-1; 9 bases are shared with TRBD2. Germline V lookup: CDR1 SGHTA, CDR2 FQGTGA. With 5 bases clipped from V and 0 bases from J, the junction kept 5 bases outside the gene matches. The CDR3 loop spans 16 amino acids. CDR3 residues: CASSAIAGASYNEQFF. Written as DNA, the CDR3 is TGTGCCAGCAGCGCCATAGCGGGAGCCTCCTACAATGAGCAGTTCTTC. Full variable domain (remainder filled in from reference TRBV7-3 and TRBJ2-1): GAGVSQTPSNKVTEKGKYVELRCDPISGHTALYWYRQSLGQGPEFLIYFQGTGAADDSGLPNDRFFAVRPEGSVSTLKIQRTERGDSAVYLCASSAIAGASYNEQFFGPGTRLTVL.

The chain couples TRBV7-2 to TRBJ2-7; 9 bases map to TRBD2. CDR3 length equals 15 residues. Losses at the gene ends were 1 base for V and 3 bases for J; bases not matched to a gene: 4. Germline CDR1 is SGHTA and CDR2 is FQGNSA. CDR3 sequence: CASSLVPSGNYEQYF. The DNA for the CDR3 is TGTGCCAGCAGCTTAGTTCCTAGCGGGAACTACGAGCAGTACTTC.

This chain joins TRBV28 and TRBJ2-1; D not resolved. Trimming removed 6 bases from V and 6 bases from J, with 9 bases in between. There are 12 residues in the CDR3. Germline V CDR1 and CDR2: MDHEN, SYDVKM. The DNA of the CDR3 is TGTGCCAGCAGCACGGTGGGCAATGAGCAGTTCTTC. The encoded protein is CASSTVGNEQFF.

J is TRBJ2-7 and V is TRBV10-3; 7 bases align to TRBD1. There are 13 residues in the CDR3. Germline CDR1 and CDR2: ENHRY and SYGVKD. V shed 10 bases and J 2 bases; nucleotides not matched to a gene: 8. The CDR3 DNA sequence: TGTGCCACCACGGGACAGAGCACCTACGAGCAGTACTTC. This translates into CATTGQSTYEQYF.

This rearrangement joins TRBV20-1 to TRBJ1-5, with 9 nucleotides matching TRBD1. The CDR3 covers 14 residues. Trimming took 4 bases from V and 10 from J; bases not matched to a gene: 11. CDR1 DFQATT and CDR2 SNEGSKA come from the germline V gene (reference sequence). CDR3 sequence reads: CSAITRDRVDPQHF. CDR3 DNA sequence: TGCAGTGCTATCACCCGGGACAGGGTAGATCCCCAGCATTTT.

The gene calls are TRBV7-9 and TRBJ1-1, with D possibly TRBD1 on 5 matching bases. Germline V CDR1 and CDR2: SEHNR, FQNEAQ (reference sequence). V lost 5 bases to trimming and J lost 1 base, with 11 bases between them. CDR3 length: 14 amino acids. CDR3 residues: CASSAGRENTEAFF. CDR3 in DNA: TGTGCCAGCAGCGCGGGACGGGAGAACACTGAAGCTTTCTTT.